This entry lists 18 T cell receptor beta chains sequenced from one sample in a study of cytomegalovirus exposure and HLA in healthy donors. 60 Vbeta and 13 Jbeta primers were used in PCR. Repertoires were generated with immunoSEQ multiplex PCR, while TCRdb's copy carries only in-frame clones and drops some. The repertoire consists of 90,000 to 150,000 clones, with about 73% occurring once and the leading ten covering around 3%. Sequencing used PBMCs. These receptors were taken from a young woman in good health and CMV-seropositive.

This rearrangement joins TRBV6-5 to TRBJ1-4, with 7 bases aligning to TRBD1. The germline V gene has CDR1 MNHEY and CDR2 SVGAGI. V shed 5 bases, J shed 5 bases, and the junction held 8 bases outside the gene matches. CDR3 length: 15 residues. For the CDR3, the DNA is TGTGCCAGCAGTCCCCTTTACAGGGGCAATGAAAAACTGTTTTTT. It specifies CASSPLYRGNEKLFF.

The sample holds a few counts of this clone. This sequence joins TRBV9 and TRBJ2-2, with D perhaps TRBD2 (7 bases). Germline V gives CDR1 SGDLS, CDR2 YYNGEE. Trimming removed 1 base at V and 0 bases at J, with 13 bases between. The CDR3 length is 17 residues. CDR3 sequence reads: CASSVKGGASNTGELFF. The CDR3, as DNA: TGTGCCAGCAGCGTAAAGGGGGGGGCATCGAACACCGGGGAGCTGTTTTTT.

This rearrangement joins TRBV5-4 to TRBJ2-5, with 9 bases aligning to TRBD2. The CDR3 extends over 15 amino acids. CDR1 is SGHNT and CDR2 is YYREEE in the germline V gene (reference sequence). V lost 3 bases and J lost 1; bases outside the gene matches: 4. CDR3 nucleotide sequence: TGTGCCAGCAGCTGGGCTAGCGGGGCCCAAGAGACCCAGTACTTC. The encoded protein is CASSWASGAQETQYF.

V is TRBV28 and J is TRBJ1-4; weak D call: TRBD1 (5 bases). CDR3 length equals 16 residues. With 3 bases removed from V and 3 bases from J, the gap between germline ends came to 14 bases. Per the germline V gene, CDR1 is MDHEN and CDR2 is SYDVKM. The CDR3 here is CASSLDSGGANEKLFF. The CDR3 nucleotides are TGTGCCAGCAGTTTGGATTCGGGGGGTGCTAATGAAAAACTGTTTTTT. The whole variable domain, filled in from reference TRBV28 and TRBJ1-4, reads DVKVTQSSRYLVKRTGEKVFLECVQDMDHENMFWYRQDPGLGLRLIYFSYDVKMKEKGDIPEGYSVSREKKERFSLILESASTNQTSMYLCASSLDSGGANEKLFFGSGTQLSVL.

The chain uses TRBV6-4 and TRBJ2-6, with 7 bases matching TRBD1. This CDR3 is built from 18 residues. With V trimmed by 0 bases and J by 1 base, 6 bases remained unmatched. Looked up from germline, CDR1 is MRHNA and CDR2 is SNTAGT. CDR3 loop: CASSDSETGPSGANVLTF. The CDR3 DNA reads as TGTGCCAGCAGTGACTCGGAGACAGGGCCTTCTGGGGCCAACGTCCTGACTTTC.

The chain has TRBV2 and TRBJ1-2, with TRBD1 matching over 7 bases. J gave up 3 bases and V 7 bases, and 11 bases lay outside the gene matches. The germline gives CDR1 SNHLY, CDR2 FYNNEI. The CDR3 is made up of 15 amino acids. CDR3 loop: CASNPGTVVYYGYTF. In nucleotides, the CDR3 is TGTGCCAGCAACCCCGGGACAGTAGTTTACTATGGCTACACCTTC.

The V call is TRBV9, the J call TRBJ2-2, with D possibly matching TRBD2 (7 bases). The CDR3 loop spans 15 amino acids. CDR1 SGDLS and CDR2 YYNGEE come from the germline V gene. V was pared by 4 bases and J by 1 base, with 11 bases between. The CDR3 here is CASSPGGRNTGELFF. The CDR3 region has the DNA TGTGCCAGCAGCCCCGGGGGGCGGAACACCGGGGAGCTGTTTTTT.

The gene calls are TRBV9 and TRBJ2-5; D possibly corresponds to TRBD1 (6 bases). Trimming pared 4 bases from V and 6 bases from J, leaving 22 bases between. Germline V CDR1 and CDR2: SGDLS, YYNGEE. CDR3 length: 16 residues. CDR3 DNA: TGTGCCAGCAGCTTCAGTGGGGGCGACAGTCGCCAGACCCAGTACTTC. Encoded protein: CASSFSGGDSRQTQYF.

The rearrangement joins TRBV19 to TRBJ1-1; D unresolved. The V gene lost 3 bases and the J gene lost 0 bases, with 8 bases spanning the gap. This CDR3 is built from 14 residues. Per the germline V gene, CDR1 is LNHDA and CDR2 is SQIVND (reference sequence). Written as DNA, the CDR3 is TGTGCCAGTAGTATGGGAGGCATGAACACTGAAGCTTTCTTT. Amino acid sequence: CASSMGGMNTEAFF.

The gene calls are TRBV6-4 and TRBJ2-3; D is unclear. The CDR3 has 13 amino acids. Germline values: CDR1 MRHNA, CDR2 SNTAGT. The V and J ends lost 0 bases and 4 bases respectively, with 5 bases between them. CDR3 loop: CASSDSHPDTQYF. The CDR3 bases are TGTGCCAGCAGTGACTCACACCCAGATACGCAGTATTTT.

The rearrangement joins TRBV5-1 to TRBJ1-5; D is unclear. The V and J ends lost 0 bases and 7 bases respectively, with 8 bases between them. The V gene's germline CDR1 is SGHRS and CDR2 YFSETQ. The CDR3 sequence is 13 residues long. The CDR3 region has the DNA TGCGCCAGCAGCTTGGATGCGGGCCAGCCCCAGCATTTT. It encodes CASSLDAGQPQHF. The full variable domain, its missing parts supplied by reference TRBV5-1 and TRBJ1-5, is KAGVTQTPRYLIKTRGQQVTLSCSPISGHRSVSWYQQTPGQGLQFLFEYFSETQRNKGNFPGRFSGRQFSNSRSEMNVSTLELGDSALYLCASSLDAGQPQHFGDGTRLSIL.

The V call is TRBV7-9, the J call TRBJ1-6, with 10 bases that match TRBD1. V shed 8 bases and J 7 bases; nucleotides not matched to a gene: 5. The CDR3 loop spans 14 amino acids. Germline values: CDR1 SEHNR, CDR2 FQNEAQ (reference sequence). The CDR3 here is CASGDRGGNSPLHF. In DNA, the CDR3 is TGTGCCAGCGGGGACAGGGGTGGGAATTCACCCCTCCACTTT.

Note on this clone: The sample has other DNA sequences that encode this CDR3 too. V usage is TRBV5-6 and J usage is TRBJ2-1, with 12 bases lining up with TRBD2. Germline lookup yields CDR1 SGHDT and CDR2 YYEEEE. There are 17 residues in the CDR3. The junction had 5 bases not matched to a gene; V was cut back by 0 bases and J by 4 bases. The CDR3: CASSLGWTSGVYNEQFF. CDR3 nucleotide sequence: TGTGCCAGCAGCTTGGGATGGACTAGCGGGGTGTACAATGAGCAGTTCTTC.

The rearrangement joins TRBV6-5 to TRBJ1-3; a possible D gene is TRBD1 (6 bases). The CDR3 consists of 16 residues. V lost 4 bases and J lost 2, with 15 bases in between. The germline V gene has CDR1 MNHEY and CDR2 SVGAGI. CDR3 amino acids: CASSFLNRAPGNTIYF. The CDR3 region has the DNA TGTGCCAGCAGTTTTTTAAACAGGGCCCCTGGAAACACCATATATTTT.

In DNA, the CDR3 is TGTGCCAGCAGCTTTGGACTAGCGGGGGACCATACGCAGTATTTT. It yields the protein CASSFGLAGDHTQYF. This chain joins TRBV7-9 and TRBJ2-3, with 13 bases aligning to TRBD2. The V gene's germline CDR1 is SEHNR and CDR2 FQNEAQ (reference sequence). This CDR3 is built from 15 residues. With 3 bases clipped from V and 7 bases from J, the junction kept 4 bases outside the gene matches.

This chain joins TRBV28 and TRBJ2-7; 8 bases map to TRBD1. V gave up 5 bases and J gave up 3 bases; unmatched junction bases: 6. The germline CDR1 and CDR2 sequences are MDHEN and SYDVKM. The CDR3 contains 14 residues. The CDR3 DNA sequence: TGTGCCAGCAGTCGGACAGGGTGGAACTACGAGCAGTACTTC. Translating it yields CASSRTGWNYEQYF.

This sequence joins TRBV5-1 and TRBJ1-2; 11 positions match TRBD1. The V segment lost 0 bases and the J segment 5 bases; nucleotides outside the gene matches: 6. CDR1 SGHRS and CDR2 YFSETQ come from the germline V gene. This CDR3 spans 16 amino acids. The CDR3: CASSLGGQGAKYGYTF. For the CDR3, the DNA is TGCGCCAGCAGCTTGGGAGGACAGGGGGCGAAGTATGGCTACACCTTC. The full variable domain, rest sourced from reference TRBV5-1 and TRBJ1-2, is KAGVTQTPRYLIKTRGQQVTLSCSPISGHRSVSWYQQTPGQGLQFLFEYFSETQRNKGNFPGRFSGRQFSNSRSEMNVSTLELGDSALYLCASSLGGQGAKYGYTFGSGTRLTVV.

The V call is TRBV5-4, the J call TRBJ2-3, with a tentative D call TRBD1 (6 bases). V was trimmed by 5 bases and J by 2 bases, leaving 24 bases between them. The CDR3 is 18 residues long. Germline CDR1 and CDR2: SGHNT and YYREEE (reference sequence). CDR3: CASRGDPLGTTLTDTQYF. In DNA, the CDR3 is TGTGCCAGCAGGGGAGATCCATTGGGGACAACTCTCACAGATACGCAGTATTTT.